One sample yielded the 6 T cell receptor beta chains listed below, sequenced in a study of blood T cells in healthy people across ages. A J-beta primer mix and a sample-barcoded 5' primer were used in a second PCR of about 7 to 12 cycles. Each CDR3 protein gets one entry after TCRdb re-called the 5' RACE reads with MiXCR. This sample has 800,000 to 1,300,000 distinct CDR3 sequences, with around 27% found just once. The same specimen was also included in a second study, on T cells of mothers and their children.

Sequencing was performed on blood. These receptors were taken from a girl aged 2 to 9 in good health.

The DNA of the CDR3 is TGTGCCAGCAGGGTCGGGACAGGGGGTGGTCAGCCCCAGCATTTT. Its translation is CASRVGTGGGQPQHF. This sequence joins TRBV12-3 or TRBV12-4 and TRBJ1-5, with 11 bases identical to TRBD1. The J segment lost 6 bases and the V segment lost 6 bases, leaving 7 bases of the junction unmatched. The CDR3 extends over 15 amino acids.

The chain recombines TRBV6-1 with TRBJ1-5; D remains unclear. The V gene's germline CDR1 is MNHNS and CDR2 SASEGT. This CDR3 has 14 residues. Trimming removed 2 bases from V and 6 bases from J, with 11 bases in between. CDR3 loop: CASSEWVVGQPQHF. Here the CDR3 DNA reads TGTGCCAGCAGTGAATGGGTTGTTGGTCAGCCCCAGCATTTT.

The chain combines TRBV5-1 with TRBJ1-4; D unresolved. V shed 1 base and J shed 14 bases, with 12 bases lying between them. This CDR3 comprises 12 residues. Germline assignment: CDR1 SGHRS and CDR2 YFSETQ. The CDR3 region has the DNA TGCGCCAGCAGCTTGTCCCCTAACGAGCTGTTTTTT. As protein: CASSLSPNELFF.

The J gene is TRBJ2-2, the V gene TRBV27, with D possibly called TRBD1 or TRBD2 (5 bases each). CDR3 length: 13 amino acids. Trimming left V 7 bases short and J 9 bases short, with 15 bases between. The germline V gene encodes CDR1 MNHEY and CDR2 SMNVEV (reference sequence). The CDR3 reads CASTPMGTRELFF. For the CDR3, the DNA is TGTGCCAGCACCCCAATGGGGACCCGGGAGCTGTTTTTT.

This chain uses TRBV10-3 with TRBJ2-1; D is uncertain. The better agreement between TRBJ2-7 and the DNA end casts doubt on the J call. There are 13 residues in the CDR3. Germline loops: CDR1 ENHRY, CDR2 SYGVKD. The CDR3 loop is CAIRRQDSYEQYF. CDR3 DNA sequence: TGTGCCATCCGACGGCAGGATTCCTACGAGCAGTACTTC.

This rearrangement joins TRBV12-3 or TRBV12-4 to TRBJ1-1; the match to TRBD1 covers 8 bases. This CDR3 contains 15 residues. V dropped 5 bases and J dropped 6; count of bases not matched to a gene: 11. CDR3 sequence (DNA): TGTGCCAGCAGTGAGTACAGGGGGAAGGTCTCTGAAGCTTTCTTT. Amino acid sequence: CASSEYRGKVSEAFF.